These 28 T cell receptor beta chains were sequenced from one sample in a study of blood T cell repertoires in COVID-19. The assay was immunoSEQ multiplex PCR, and TCRdb's table has in-frame clones only and misses some. The sample consists of some 28,000 clones, over 75% of them appearing once. Sequences were obtained from peripheral blood. Receptor source: a man in his 70s with active COVID-19.

The sample holds a few counts of this clone. The chain recombines TRBV5-1 with TRBJ1-3; D is ambiguous. The V end was cut by 4 bases, the J end by 3 bases, with 14 bases between. The CDR3 sequence is 15 residues long. In germline, CDR1 is SGHRS, CDR2 YFSETQ. CDR3 sequence (DNA): TGCGCCAGCAGCCTTGGCTCATCCGATGGAAACACCATATATTTT. Amino acid sequence: CASSLGSSDGNTIYF.

The chain is built from TRBV6-5 and TRBJ1-2; possible D gene TRBD1, 5 bases. V lost 8 bases and J 4 bases, leaving 5 bases between the germline ends. In germline, CDR1 is MNHEY, CDR2 SVGAGI. There are 10 residues in the CDR3. The CDR3 DNA reads TGTGCCAGCGACAGCTATGGCTACACCTTC. Translation gives CASDSYGYTF.

The chain combines TRBV6-5 with TRBJ1-1; D is unclear. Trimming left V 7 bases short and J 2 bases short, with 8 bases between. Germline loops: CDR1 MNHEY, CDR2 SVGAGI. CDR3 length: 12 amino acids. The CDR3 region has the DNA TGTGCCAGCACTCCAGGTAACACTGAAGCTTTCTTT. This gives the protein CASTPGNTEAFF.

The chain combines TRBV25-1 with TRBJ2-7; TRBD1 aligns across 10 bases. Looked up from germline, CDR1 is MGHDK and CDR2 is SYGVNS. Losses at the gene ends were 6 bases for V and 7 bases for J; bases not matched to a gene: 6. There are 13 residues in the CDR3. The DNA for the CDR3 is TGTGCCAGCAGGAGAGGACAGGGGGTTGAGCAGTACTTC. Its protein is CASRRGQGVEQYF.

The V and J genes are TRBV5-1 and TRBJ2-2; TRBD1 agrees at 7 bases. J was trimmed by 7 bases and V by 0 bases; bases with no gene match: 3. The CDR3 contains 14 residues. Germline assignment: CDR1 SGHRS and CDR2 YFSETQ. The chain's CDR3 is CASSLDRGDGELFF. The CDR3 DNA sequence: TGCGCCAGCAGCTTGGACAGGGGTGACGGGGAGCTGTTTTTT.

The CDR3 sequence: CASGRQGLLYEQYF. CDR3 DNA: TGTGCCAGCGGGCGACAGGGTCTTCTCTACGAGCAGTACTTC. The V and J genes are TRBV6-7 and TRBJ2-7; 7 bases line up with TRBD1. TRBV6-7 is labeled an ORF, and its function is uncertain. The CDR3 runs 14 residues. V shed 8 bases and J 3 bases; nucleotides not matched to a gene: 10.

The chain couples TRBV10-2 to TRBJ1-1; D gene unclear. CDR1 is WSHSY and CDR2 is SAAADI in the germline V gene. The CDR3 has 14 amino acids. V lost 1 base and J 1 base, leaving 7 bases between the germline ends. The CDR3 reads CASSEWQENTEAFF. CDR3 in DNA: TGCGCCAGCAGTGAGTGGCAGGAGAACACTGAAGCTTTCTTT.

In this sample, this clone turned up a few times. The chain combines TRBV6-6 with TRBJ1-2; D might be TRBD1 (6 bases). The CDR3 loop spans 12 amino acids. CDR1 and CDR2 from the germline V gene are MNHNY and SVGAGI (reference sequence). The chain's CDR3 is CGSGGRVNGYTF. DNA for the CDR3: TGTGGGTCCGGGGGGCGGGTTAATGGCTACACCTTC.

This clone was recorded only once. The chain carries TRBV11-3 and TRBJ2-2, with a tentative D call TRBD2 (6 bases). CDR1 is SGHNT and CDR2 is YENEEA in the germline V gene. With 1 base removed from V and 0 bases from J, the gap between germline ends came to 9 bases. This CDR3 region has 16 residues. The CDR3 protein is CASSLGGGSNTGELFF. In nucleotides, the CDR3 is TGTGCCAGCAGCTTAGGTGGGGGGTCGAACACCGGGGAGCTGTTTTTT.

The V call is TRBV7-9, the J call TRBJ2-3, with 10 nucleotides matching TRBD2. Trimming took 3 bases from V and 6 from J; bases not matched to a gene: 3. In germline, CDR1 is SEHNR, CDR2 FQNEAQ (reference sequence). This CDR3 is 14 amino acids long. The CDR3 DNA reads as TGTGCCAGCAGCTTTAGCGGGGGGTCCGATACGCAGTATTTT. Amino acids: CASSFSGGSDTQYF.

This rearrangement joins TRBV15 to TRBJ2-2; D might be TRBD1 (5 bases). V gave up 0 bases and J gave up 6 bases, with 17 bases separating them. CDR1 LNHNV and CDR2 YYDKDF come from the germline V gene (reference sequence). This CDR3 is 17 amino acids long. CDR3 loop: CATSRDSGQGLAGELFF. The CDR3 nucleotides read TGTGCCACCAGCAGAGATTCAGGGCAGGGCTTGGCCGGGGAGCTGTTTTTT. Combining the CDR3 with reference TRBV15 and TRBJ2-2 gives the whole variable domain DAMVIQNPRYQVTQFGKPVTLSCSQTLNHNVMYWYQQKSSQAPKLLFHYYDKDFNNEADTPDNFQSRRPNTSFCFLDIRSPGLGDTAMYLCATSRDSGQGLAGELFFGEGSRLTVL.

The gene calls are TRBV28 and TRBJ1-5; D possibly corresponds to TRBD1 (5 bases). The CDR3 contains 16 residues. Germline V gene data show CDR1 as MDHEN and CDR2 as SYDVKM. The V and J ends lost 2 bases and 0 bases respectively, with 11 bases between them. This CDR3 reads CASSLGAGYSNQPQHF. The CDR3 bases are TGTGCCAGCAGTTTAGGGGCAGGATATAGCAATCAGCCCCAGCATTTT.

The rearrangement uses TRBV19 and TRBJ1-1, with D hard to call. V was trimmed by 3 bases and J by 1 base, leaving 6 bases between them. The CDR3 extends over 13 amino acids. In germline, CDR1 is LNHDA, CDR2 SQIVND (reference sequence). CDR3: CASSIEGNTEAFF. As DNA, the CDR3 is TGTGCCAGTAGTATTGAGGGGAACACTGAAGCTTTCTTT.

This clone was picked up a small number of times. This chain joins TRBV27 and TRBJ1-4; no clear D gene. The germline V gene encodes CDR1 MNHEY and CDR2 SMNVEV (reference sequence). V shed 1 base and J shed 5 bases, with 11 bases lying between them. The CDR3 runs 15 residues. Written as DNA, the CDR3 is TGTGCCAGCAGTTTATACCCCCTAACGAATGAAAAACTGTTTTTT. Its protein product is CASSLYPLTNEKLFF.

The gene calls are TRBV5-1 and TRBJ2-3; tentative D call: TRBD1 (6 bases). The length of the CDR3 is 15 residues. The V gene's germline CDR1 is SGHRS and CDR2 YFSETQ. The germline V and J ends were trimmed by 6 bases and 2 bases, with 16 bases remaining between them. CDR3 DNA sequence: TGCGCCAGCACCTCAGAGGGACACCCCACAGATACGCAGTATTTT. Translating it yields CASTSEGHPTDTQYF.

This clone was detected only once. This chain connects TRBV28 to TRBJ1-2; D call uncertain. Trimming shortened V by 6 bases and J by 5 bases, and 16 bases separated the two germline ends. CDR3 length: 14 residues. Germline CDR1 MDHEN, CDR2 SYDVKM. This CDR3 is CASSPGGGRYGYTF. CDR3 sequence (DNA): TGTGCCAGCAGCCCCGGCGGAGGGAGGTATGGCTACACCTTC.

This clone was found once. The V gene is TRBV11-2, the J gene TRBJ2-5, with 9 bases matching TRBD2. Trimming removed 1 base from V and 0 bases from J; junction bases left unmatched: 3. The length of the CDR3 is 16 residues. Germline CDR1 is SGHAT and CDR2 is FQNNGV. The CDR3 DNA is TGTGCCAGCAGCTTAGGGGCGGGGGGGAACCAAGAGACCCAGTACTTC. Protein sequence: CASSLGAGGNQETQYF.

The J gene is TRBJ1-2, the V gene TRBV5-6; D is possibly TRBD1 (6 bases). The germline V and J ends were trimmed by 4 bases and 6 bases, with 13 bases remaining between them. The CDR3 is 13 residues long. Germline loops: CDR1 SGHDT, CDR2 YYEEEE. CDR3 residues: CASSLGQLNGYTF. The DNA for the CDR3 is TGTGCCAGCAGCCTGGGACAACTTAATGGCTACACCTTC.

The rearrangement joins TRBV10-2 to TRBJ1-4; D is perhaps TRBD1 (6 bases). CDR3 length: 14 amino acids. Germline CDR1 reads WSHSY; CDR2 reads SAAADI. Trimming left V 6 bases short and J 0 bases short, with 8 bases between. The CDR3 here is CASRAGATNEKLFF. DNA of the CDR3: TGCGCCAGCAGAGCAGGGGCAACTAATGAAAAACTGTTTTTT.

This chain uses TRBV4-3 with TRBJ2-3; D remains unclear. The CDR3 runs to 14 residues. Germline-derived CDR1 and CDR2 are LGHNA and YSLEER. The ends were cut back, 4 bases at V and 8 bases at J, with 16 bases in the middle. The CDR3 sequence is CASSLPGTERTQYF. CDR3 bases: TGCGCCAGCAGCCTTCCTGGTACGGAGCGTACGCAGTATTTT.

The genes are TRBV9 and TRBJ2-2; perhaps TRBD2 as D (7 bases). Germline values: CDR1 SGDLS, CDR2 YYNGEE. The CDR3 spans 17 residues. Deletions cut 0 bases from V and 6 bases from J, with 18 bases between. CDR3 sequence reads: CASSVDGGGQGSGELFF. CDR3 nucleotide sequence: TGTGCCAGCAGCGTAGACGGCGGGGGCCAGGGGTCCGGGGAGCTGTTTTTT.

The gene calls are TRBV20-1 and TRBJ1-6; 7 positions agree with TRBD1. CDR1 DFQATT and CDR2 SNEGSKA come from the germline V gene (reference sequence). The V and J ends lost 3 bases and 9 bases, in that order; junction bases with no gene match: 5. The CDR3 contains 13 residues. In DNA, the CDR3 is TGCAGTGCTAGTCAGGGGGTTGGTTCACCCCTCCACTTT. The encoded protein is CSASQGVGSPLHF.

This chain joins TRBV12-3 or TRBV12-4 and TRBJ1-2; D not certain. V was cut by 2 bases and J by 7 bases, with 11 bases left in between. This CDR3 region has 13 residues. The CDR3 bases are TGTGCCAGCAGTTTATCAGGTCTCGGTGGCTACACCTTC. Translated: CASSLSGLGGYTF.

The chain employs TRBV7-2 and TRBJ1-1; D unclear. Trimming took off 1 base at V and 1 base at J, with 7 bases between the two ends. The CDR3 sequence is 14 residues long. Germline CDR1 reads SGHTA; CDR2 reads FQGNSA. CDR3 nucleotides: TGTGCCAGCAGCTTAGGACACTCGAACACTGAAGCTTTCTTT. Its translation: CASSLGHSNTEAFF.

The chain employs TRBV4-2 and TRBJ2-3; TRBD2 agrees at 14 bases. CDR1 is LGHNA, CDR2 YNFKEQ, per germline. V shed 3 bases, J shed 4 bases, and the junction held 9 bases outside the gene matches. CDR3 length: 18 residues. The CDR3 DNA follows: TGTGCCAGCAGCCACGGGACTAGCGGGGGTGGGTTCGCAGATACGCAGTATTTT. This gives the protein CASSHGTSGGGFADTQYF.

The gene calls are TRBV25-1 and TRBJ1-3, with unresolved D. CDR1 is MGHDK, CDR2 SYGVNS, per germline. The CDR3 runs to 14 residues. V was clipped by 4 bases and J by 4 bases, with 11 bases between them. The CDR3 DNA sequence: TGTGCCAGCAGTGGTAACAGCCTAGGAAACACCATATATTTT. Amino acid sequence: CASSGNSLGNTIYF.

This chain joins TRBV2 and TRBJ1-1; 10 bases line up with TRBD1. The germline V gene encodes CDR1 SNHLY and CDR2 FYNNEI. This CDR3 is built from 16 residues. Losses at the gene ends were 6 bases for V and 1 base for J; bases not matched to a gene: 8. The CDR3 sequence is CASSADRGRGNTEAFF. The CDR3 region has the DNA TGTGCCAGCAGCGCTGACAGGGGGCGGGGGAACACTGAAGCTTTCTTT.

This clone came up once. CDR3 residues: CASSSRWGADLAGEQYF. CDR3 nucleotides: TGCGCCAGCAGCTCCCGATGGGGCGCGGATCTTGCGGGGGAGCAGTACTTC. The rearrangement joins TRBV5-1 to TRBJ2-7, with a tentative D call TRBD2 (6 bases). Germline V gene data show CDR1 as SGHRS and CDR2 as YFSETQ. The V end was cut by 3 bases, the J end by 7 bases, with 26 bases between. The CDR3 extends over 17 amino acids.